This T cell receptor (beta chain) appears in the sequencing data of a study of T cell responses to AZD1222 COVID-19 vaccine. This CDR3 comprises 15 residues. Deletions cut 0 bases from V and 6 bases from J, with 12 bases between. CDR1 and CDR2 (germline): LGHNA, YNFKEQ. Points on this clone: What it recognizes is unknown.

General observations from the study: Spike was spanned by vaccine-associated CD4 TCRs, with dominance at 160-218 and 743-854. Spike-specific TCR breadth and depth grew following two AZD1222 doses. The number of AZD1222 recipients seropositive at baseline was only five to seven.

Measured with immunoSEQ multiplex PCR; TCRdb has only the in-frame clones, and not every one. The table includes about 120,000 clones, about 90% detected once. The clonotype originates from an adult in good health. The genes are TRBV4-2 and TRBJ1-3; D possibly corresponds to TRBD1 (5 bases). The specimen was peripheral blood, collected on day 0 of AZD1222 vaccination. The CDR3 nucleotides are TGTGCCAGCAGCCAAGATTGGCAGGGAGTAAACACCATATATTTT. This gives the protein CASSQDWQGVNTIYF.